The 22 T cell receptor beta chains below come from one sample, sequenced in a study. Cells sorted as Tregs were CD4+, CD25+ and CD127-/low. Adaptor-ligated barcode primers were used to amplify TRBV12-4/TRBJ1-2 clonotypes. One entry per CDR3 protein, called by TCRdb with MiXCR from the multiplex PCR reads. The table lists about 350 distinct CDR3 sequences, 10% of them singletons. Specimen: Tregs sorted from blood. Receptors originate from a female donor with breast cancer.

This clonotype rates as large. The V call is TRBV12-3 or TRBV12-4, the J call TRBJ1-2; no definite D call. Trimming pared 5 bases from V and 1 base from J, leaving 11 bases between. This CDR3 spans 14 amino acids. CDR3 in amino acids: CASSHPRFNYGYTF. CDR3 coding DNA: TGTGCCAGCAGTCACCCCAGGTTTAACTATGGCTACACCTTC.

This clonotype is labeled large. The CDR3 here is CASRPQGRGYTF. The CDR3, as DNA: TGTGCCAGCAGACCACAGGGTAGGGGCTACACCTTC. This chain connects TRBV12-3 or TRBV12-4 to TRBJ1-2, with a possible D match to TRBD1 (6 bases). Trimming stripped 6 bases from V and 8 bases from J, with 13 bases between. The CDR3 length is 12 residues.

By its share, this clonotype is large. The V call is TRBV12-3 or TRBV12-4, the J call TRBJ1-2; possibly TRBD1 for D (5 bases). With 6 bases removed from V and 5 bases from J, the gap between germline ends came to 10 bases. The CDR3 consists of 12 residues. CDR3 in DNA: TGTGCCAGCAGCCCGGGACGGTATGGCTACACCTTC. It specifies CASSPGRYGYTF.

In its sample, this clonotype ranks as large. The chain is built from TRBV12-3 or TRBV12-4 and TRBJ1-2; D not certain. V was pared by 4 bases and J by 8 bases, with 17 bases between. CDR3 length: 14 amino acids. CDR3 residues: CASSSAYASLGYTF. In nucleotides, the CDR3 is TGTGCCAGCAGTTCTGCTTACGCCTCCCTGGGCTACACCTTC.

This clonotype is labeled large. The chain uses TRBV12-3 or TRBV12-4 and TRBJ1-2; TRBD1 agrees at 9 bases. J lost 1 base, V lost 0 bases, and 3 bases had no gene match. There are 16 residues in the CDR3. CDR3 protein: CASSLARTGVNYGYTF. The CDR3 nucleotides are TGTGCCAGCAGTTTAGCGAGGACAGGGGTTAACTATGGCTACACCTTC.

This clonotype is large by share. The rearrangement links TRBV12-3 or TRBV12-4 to TRBJ1-2; 7 bases are shared with TRBD1. This CDR3 is built from 18 residues. The V segment lost 2 bases and the J segment 1 base; nucleotides outside the gene matches: 13. CDR3 nucleotide sequence: TGTGCCAGCAGTTTAAGTGAGGGACAGAGCCCCATTAACTATGGCTACACCTTC. It specifies CASSLSEGQSPINYGYTF.

This clonotype is labeled as large. The chain has TRBV12-3 or TRBV12-4 and TRBJ1-2; D may be TRBD1 (6 bases). The CDR3 sequence is 14 residues long. Between the trimmed V and J ends, which lost 5 bases and 4 bases, there was a span of 14 bases. The CDR3 DNA reads TGTGCCAGCAGTCCCCACGGACAGTCCTATGGCTACACCTTC. This codes for CASSPHGQSYGYTF.

By share, this clonotype counts as large. The V and J genes are TRBV12-3 or TRBV12-4 and TRBJ1-2; a possible D gene is TRBD1 (5 bases). There are 14 residues in the CDR3. Trimming removed 7 bases from V and 3 bases from J, with 15 bases in between. As DNA, the CDR3 is TGTGCCAGCAATAGGGACGGAAGGGACTATGGCTACACCTTC. Translated: CASNRDGRDYGYTF.

DNA of the CDR3: TGTGCCAGCAGAGGCGACAGGAACTATGGCTACACCTTC. Its protein is CASRGDRNYGYTF. The V and J genes are TRBV12-3 or TRBV12-4 and TRBJ1-2; a possible D gene is TRBD1 (6 bases). V was pared by 6 bases and J by 2 bases, with 10 bases between. The CDR3 contains 13 residues.

This clonotype is large by share. This sequence joins TRBV12-3 or TRBV12-4 and TRBJ1-2, with a tentative D call TRBD1 (5 bases). The CDR3 has 12 amino acids. Between the trimmed V and J ends, which lost 3 bases and 6 bases, there was a span of 8 bases. The chain's CDR3 is CASSLAGNGYTF. The CDR3, as DNA: TGTGCCAGCAGTTTGGCAGGGAATGGCTACACCTTC.

CDR3 DNA sequence: TGTGCCAGCAGTTCCCAGGGGAGGCCGGGTGGCTACACCTTC. Encoded protein: CASSSQGRPGGYTF. The chain uses TRBV12-3 or TRBV12-4 and TRBJ1-2, with D possibly TRBD1 on 6 matching bases. Trimming took off 4 bases at V and 7 bases at J, with 16 bases between the two ends. The CDR3 is 14 amino acids.

By sample fraction, this clonotype is large. In DNA, the CDR3 is TGTGCCAGCAGCGGGCCCGAGGGGTATGGCTACACCTTC. Its protein is CASSGPEGYGYTF. V and J are TRBV12-3 or TRBV12-4 and TRBJ1-2; D is perhaps TRBD1 (5 bases). Trimming left V 6 bases short and J 5 bases short, with 13 bases between. The CDR3 loop spans 13 amino acids.

In its sample, this clonotype ranks as large. This chain uses TRBV12-5 with TRBJ1-2; D remains unclear. V lost 7 bases, J lost 0 bases, and 15 bases lay in between. The germline V gene has CDR1 LGHNT and CDR2 FRNRAP. The CDR3 consists of 15 residues. This CDR3 is CASAAQRASNYGYTF. The CDR3 nucleotides are TGTGCTAGTGCCGCACAGCGGGCGTCTAACTATGGCTACACCTTC.

This clonotype is classed as large. J is TRBJ1-2 and V is TRBV12-3 or TRBV12-4; 8 nucleotides agree with TRBD1. V was pared by 5 bases and J by 8 bases, with 4 bases of the junction left unmatched. The length of the CDR3 is 12 residues. As DNA, the CDR3 is TGTGCCAGCAGTACCGACAGGGGCGGCTACACCTTC. Translated: CASSTDRGGYTF.

By frequency in the sample, this clonotype is large. The J gene is TRBJ1-2, the V gene TRBV12-3 or TRBV12-4, with D hard to call. With 4 bases removed from V and 9 bases from J, the gap between germline ends came to 15 bases. The CDR3 is 13 amino acids. The CDR3 region has the DNA TGTGCCAGCAGTTCTAGGGATTTTCCACGCTACACCTTC. It specifies CASSSRDFPRYTF.

The V call is TRBV12-3 or TRBV12-4, the J call TRBJ1-2; 9 positions agree with TRBD1. V shed 5 bases and J 4 bases; nucleotides not matched to a gene: 5. CDR3 length equals 14 residues. CDR3 loop: CASSDPGQGYGYTF. CDR3 nucleotides: TGTGCCAGCAGTGACCCGGGACAGGGCTATGGCTACACCTTC.

This clonotype is labeled large. The rearrangement uses TRBV12-3 or TRBV12-4 and TRBJ1-2; D perhaps matches TRBD1 (5 bases). V was trimmed by 5 bases and J by 8 bases, leaving 9 bases between them. This CDR3 is built from 11 residues. The CDR3 DNA reads as TGTGCCAGCAGTCAGGGTGGCGGCTACACCTTC. It codes for CASSQGGGYTF.

Judged by abundance, this clonotype is large. This chain links TRBV12-3 or TRBV12-4 with TRBJ1-2; possibly TRBD1 for D (5 bases). The length of the CDR3 is 14 residues. V was shortened by 1 base and J by 4 bases, with 10 bases between the two germline ends. The CDR3 loop reads CASSLGTFGYGYTF. For the CDR3, the DNA is TGTGCCAGCAGTTTAGGGACATTCGGCTATGGCTACACCTTC.

This clonotype ranks as large. The chain recombines TRBV12-3 or TRBV12-4 with TRBJ1-2, with 7 bases lining up with TRBD1. V shed 5 bases and J 7 bases; nucleotides not matched to a gene: 10. This CDR3 is built from 14 residues. For the CDR3, the DNA is TGTGCCAGCAGTGCCGACAGGGTTAGGCTTGGCTACACCTTC. It codes for CASSADRVRLGYTF.

The chain joins TRBV12-3 or TRBV12-4 to TRBJ1-2; no definite D call. This CDR3 spans 12 amino acids. Between the trimmed V and J ends, which lost 3 bases and 2 bases, there was a span of 4 bases. CDR3 coding DNA: TGTGCCAGCAGTTTCCAGAACTATGGCTACACCTTC. This codes for CASSFQNYGYTF.

This clonotype is deemed large. The chain joins TRBV12-3 or TRBV12-4 to TRBJ1-2, with a possible D match to TRBD1 (5 bases). V lost 7 bases, J lost 4 bases, and 10 bases lay in between. The CDR3 is 12 amino acids. The CDR3 DNA reads TGTGCCAGCAACCTCGGGACCTATGGCTACACCTTC. Translation: CASNLGTYGYTF.

By proportion, this clonotype is large. V is TRBV12-3 or TRBV12-4 and J is TRBJ1-2, with TRBD1 matching over 7 bases. This CDR3 comprises 13 residues. The V gene end was trimmed by 7 bases and the J gene end by 2 bases; junction bases not matched to a gene: 4. This CDR3 reads CASTPQGNYGYTF. The CDR3 bases are TGTGCCAGCACCCCACAGGGGAACTATGGCTACACCTTC.